This TCR beta chain was sequenced for a study of a mutant IDH1 vaccine in newly diagnosed glioma. Study in general: The patients received vaccinations eight times, in weeks 1, 3, 5, 7, 11, 15, 19 and 23. Receipt of radiotherapy, temozolomide, or both preceded the study, and most received both. Findings and caveats of the study: No link was apparently found between pseudoprogression and changes in top peripheral T cell clonotypes.

This CDR3 region has 15 residues. CDR1 and CDR2 from the germline V gene are MGHRA and YSYEKL. Trimming stripped 0 bases from V and 3 bases from J, with 11 bases between. Profiled with immunoSEQ multiplex PCR; TCRdb holds only in-frame clones, not every one. The repertoire consists of 20,000 to 25,000 clones, with about 90% occurring once and the leading ten covering 5.7%. Specified time point: week 11, during vaccination. Topical imiquimod accompanied each vaccine dose, which consisted of 300 ug of mutant IDH1 20-mer peptide. Donors' newly diagnosed IDH1-mutant WHO grade 3 or 4 astrocytomas lacked nuclear ATRX. In regard to this clone: Antigen unknown.

The chain recombines TRBV4-1 with TRBJ1-1; perhaps TRBD1 as D (5 bases). This specimen consisted of PBMCs, obtained from a glioma patient whose treatment included an IDH1 peptide vaccine. This receptor was identified in a woman in her 40s with glioma. The CDR3 is CASSQDMGVYTEAFF. The CDR3 nucleotides read TGCGCCAGCAGCCAAGATATGGGGGTGTACACTGAAGCTTTCTTT.